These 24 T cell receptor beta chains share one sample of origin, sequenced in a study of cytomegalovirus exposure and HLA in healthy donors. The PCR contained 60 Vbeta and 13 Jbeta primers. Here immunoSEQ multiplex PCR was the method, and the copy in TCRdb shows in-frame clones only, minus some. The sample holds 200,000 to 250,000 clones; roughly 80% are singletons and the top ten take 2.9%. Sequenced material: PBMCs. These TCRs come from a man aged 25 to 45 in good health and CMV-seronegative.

DNA for the CDR3: TGTGCCAGCAGCCTACCCATGGACAGGTCGAACACTGAAGCTTTCTTT. Amino acids: CASSLPMDRSNTEAFF. This rearrangement joins TRBV7-9 to TRBJ1-1, with 7 bases fitting TRBD1. The trim removed 5 bases at V and 1 base at J, leaving 10 bases unmatched. The germline gives CDR1 SEHNR, CDR2 FQNEAQ (reference sequence). This CDR3 is 16 amino acids long. Supplemented by reference TRBV7-9 and TRBJ1-1, the full variable domain reads DTGVSQNPRHKITKRGQNVTFRCDPISEHNRLYWYRQTLGQGPEFLTYFQNEAQLEKSRLLSDRFSAERPKGSFSTLEIQRTEQGDSAMYLCASSLPMDRSNTEAFFGQGTRLTVV.

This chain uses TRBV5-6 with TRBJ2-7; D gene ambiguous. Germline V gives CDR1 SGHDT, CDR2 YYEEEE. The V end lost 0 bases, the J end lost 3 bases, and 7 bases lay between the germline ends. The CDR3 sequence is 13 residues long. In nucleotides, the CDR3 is TGTGCCAGCAGCTTGGACAGCTACTACGAGCAGTACTTC. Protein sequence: CASSLDSYYEQYF.

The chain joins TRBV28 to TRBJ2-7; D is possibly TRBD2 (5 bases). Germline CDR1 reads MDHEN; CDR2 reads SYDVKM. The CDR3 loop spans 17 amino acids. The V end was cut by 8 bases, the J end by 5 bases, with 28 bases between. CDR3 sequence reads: CASPPPQRWSYEHEQYF. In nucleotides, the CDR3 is TGTGCCAGCCCCCCCCCGCAGCGGTGGTCGTATGAGCACGAGCAGTACTTC.

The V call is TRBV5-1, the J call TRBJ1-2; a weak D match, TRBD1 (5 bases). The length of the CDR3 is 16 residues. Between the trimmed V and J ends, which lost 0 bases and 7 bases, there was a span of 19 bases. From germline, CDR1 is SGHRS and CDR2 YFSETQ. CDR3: CASSLAGQGSIGGYTF. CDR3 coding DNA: TGCGCCAGCAGCTTGGCCGGGCAGGGATCAATCGGTGGCTACACCTTC.

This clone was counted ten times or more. CDR3 bases: TGTGCCAGCAGCCAAGAGATGGGGGACAGGTATGGCTACACCTTC. It translates to CASSQEMGDRYGYTF. V and J are TRBV4-2 and TRBJ1-2; 8 nucleotides align to TRBD1. This CDR3 comprises 15 residues. The V segment lost 0 bases and the J segment 5 bases; nucleotides outside the gene matches: 5. The germline V gene encodes CDR1 LGHNA and CDR2 YNFKEQ.

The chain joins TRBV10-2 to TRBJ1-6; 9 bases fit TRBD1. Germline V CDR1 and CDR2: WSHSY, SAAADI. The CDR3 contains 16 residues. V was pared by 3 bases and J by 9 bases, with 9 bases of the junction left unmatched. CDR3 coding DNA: TGCGCCAGCAGTGAAACAGGGGGCGTAAATATTTCACCCCTCCACTTT. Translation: CASSETGGVNISPLHF.

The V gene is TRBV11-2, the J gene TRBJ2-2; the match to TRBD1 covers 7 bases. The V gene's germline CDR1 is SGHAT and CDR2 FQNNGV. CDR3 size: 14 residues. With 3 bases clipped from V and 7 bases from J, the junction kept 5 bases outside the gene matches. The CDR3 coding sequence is TGTGCCAGCAGCTTCCGGGACAGAGGCGGGGAGCTGTTTTTT. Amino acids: CASSFRDRGGELFF.

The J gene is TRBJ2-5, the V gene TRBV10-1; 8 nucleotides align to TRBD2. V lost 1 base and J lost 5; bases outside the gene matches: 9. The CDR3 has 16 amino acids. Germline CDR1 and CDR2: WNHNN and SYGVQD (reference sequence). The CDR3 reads CASSEWGPGGVETQYF. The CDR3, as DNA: TGCGCCAGCAGTGAGTGGGGGCCGGGGGGGGTGGAGACCCAGTACTTC.

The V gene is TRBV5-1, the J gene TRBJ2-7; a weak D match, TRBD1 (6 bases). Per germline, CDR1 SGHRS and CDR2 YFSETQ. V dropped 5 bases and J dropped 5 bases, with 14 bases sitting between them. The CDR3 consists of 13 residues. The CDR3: CASRLIQGHEQYF. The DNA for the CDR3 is TGCGCCAGCAGATTAATACAGGGTCACGAGCAGTACTTC.

In nucleotides, the CDR3 is TGTGCCAGCAGCGAGACAGGGTTGGTCACAGATACGCAGTATTTT. Translation gives CASSETGLVTDTQYF. The rearrangement links TRBV6-4 to TRBJ2-3, with 7 bases lining up with TRBD1. Trimming cost V 6 bases and J 2 bases; bases outside gene matches: 8. The CDR3 is 15 residues long. The V gene's germline CDR1 is MRHNA and CDR2 SNTAGT.

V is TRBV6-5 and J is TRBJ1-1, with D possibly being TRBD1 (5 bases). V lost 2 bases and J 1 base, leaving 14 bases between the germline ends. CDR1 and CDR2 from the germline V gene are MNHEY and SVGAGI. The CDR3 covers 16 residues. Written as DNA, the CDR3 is TGTGCCAGCAGTTACCGACAGTTTACATGGAACACTGAAGCTTTCTTT. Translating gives CASSYRQFTWNTEAFF.

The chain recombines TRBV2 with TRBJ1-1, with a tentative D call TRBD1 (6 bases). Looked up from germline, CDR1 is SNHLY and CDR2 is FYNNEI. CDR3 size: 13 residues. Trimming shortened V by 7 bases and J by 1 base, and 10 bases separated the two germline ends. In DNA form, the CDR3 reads TGTGCCAGCATTACGGACAGGAACACTGAAGCTTTCTTT. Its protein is CASITDRNTEAFF.

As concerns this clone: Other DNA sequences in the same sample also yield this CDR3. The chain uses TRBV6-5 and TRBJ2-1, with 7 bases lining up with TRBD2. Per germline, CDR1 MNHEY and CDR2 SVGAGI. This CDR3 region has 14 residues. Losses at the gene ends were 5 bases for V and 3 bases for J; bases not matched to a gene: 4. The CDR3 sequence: CASSLGTIYNEQFF. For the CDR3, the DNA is TGTGCCAGCAGTCTAGGGACTATCTACAATGAGCAGTTCTTC.

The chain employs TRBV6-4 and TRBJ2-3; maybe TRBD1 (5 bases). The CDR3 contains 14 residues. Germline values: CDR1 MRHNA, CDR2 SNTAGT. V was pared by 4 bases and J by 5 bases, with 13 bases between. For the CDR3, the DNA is TGTGCCAGCAGTGTTGGTGGGGCTGAAGATACGCAGTATTTT. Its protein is CASSVGGAEDTQYF.

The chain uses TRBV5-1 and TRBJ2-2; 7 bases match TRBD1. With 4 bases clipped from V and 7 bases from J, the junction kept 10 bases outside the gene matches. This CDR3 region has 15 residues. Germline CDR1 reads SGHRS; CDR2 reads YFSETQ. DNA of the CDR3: TGCGCCAGCAGCGCGACTGTTTGGACAGGCGGGGAGCTGTTTTTT. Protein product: CASSATVWTGGELFF.

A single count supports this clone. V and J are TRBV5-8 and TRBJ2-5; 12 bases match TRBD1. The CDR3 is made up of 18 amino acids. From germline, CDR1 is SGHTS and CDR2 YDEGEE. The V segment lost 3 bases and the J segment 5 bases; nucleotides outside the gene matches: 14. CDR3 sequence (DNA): TGTGCCAGCAGCTGGGAGCCGCGGGACAGGGGGCTATTGGAGACCCAGTACTTC. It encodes CASSWEPRDRGLLETQYF.

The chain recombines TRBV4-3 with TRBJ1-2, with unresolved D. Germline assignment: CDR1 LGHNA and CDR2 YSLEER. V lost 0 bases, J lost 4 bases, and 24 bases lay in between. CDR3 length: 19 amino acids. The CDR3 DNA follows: TGCGCCAGCAGCCAAGATAGCGATCCAACCTACGCAGATCTCTATGGCTACACCTTC. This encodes CASSQDSDPTYADLYGYTF.

CDR3 loop: CASSLILGGLAFF. In DNA form, the CDR3 reads TGTGCCAGCAGTTTAATTCTAGGTGGCTTGGCTTTCTTT. This chain links TRBV27 with TRBJ1-1, with no clear D. V was cut by 2 bases and J by 11 bases, with 15 bases left in between. CDR1 and CDR2 (germline): MNHEY, SMNVEV (reference sequence). The CDR3 extends over 13 amino acids.

CDR3 nucleotide sequence: TGTGCCAGCAGCTCCCTACTCGGGACAGGGCGCAATGAGCAGTTCTTC. It codes for CASSSLLGTGRNEQFF. This chain connects TRBV7-8 to TRBJ2-1, with 9 nucleotides matching TRBD1. Looked up from germline, CDR1 is SGHVS and CDR2 is FQNEAQ. The CDR3 consists of 16 residues. The trim removed 4 bases at V and 6 bases at J, leaving 10 bases unmatched. Variable domain in full (rest from reference TRBV7-8 and TRBJ2-1): GAGVSQSPRYKVAKRGQDVALRCDPISGHVSLFWYQQALGQGPEFLTYFQNEAQLDKSGLPSDRFFAERPEGSVSTLKIQRTQQEDSAVYLCASSSLLGTGRNEQFFGPGTRLTVL.

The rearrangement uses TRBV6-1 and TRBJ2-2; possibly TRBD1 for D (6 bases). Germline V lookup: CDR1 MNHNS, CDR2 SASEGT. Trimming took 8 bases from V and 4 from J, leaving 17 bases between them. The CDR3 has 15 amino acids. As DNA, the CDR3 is TGTGCCAGCGGGCTTAACAGGGACCCCACCGGGGAGCTGTTTTTT. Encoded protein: CASGLNRDPTGELFF.

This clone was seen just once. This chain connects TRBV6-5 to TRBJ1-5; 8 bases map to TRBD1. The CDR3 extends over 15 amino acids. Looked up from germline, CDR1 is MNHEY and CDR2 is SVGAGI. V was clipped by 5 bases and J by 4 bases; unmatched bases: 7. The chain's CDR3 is CASSPGQGANQPQHF. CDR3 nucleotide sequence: TGTGCCAGCAGTCCGGGGCAGGGGGCAAATCAGCCCCAGCATTTT.

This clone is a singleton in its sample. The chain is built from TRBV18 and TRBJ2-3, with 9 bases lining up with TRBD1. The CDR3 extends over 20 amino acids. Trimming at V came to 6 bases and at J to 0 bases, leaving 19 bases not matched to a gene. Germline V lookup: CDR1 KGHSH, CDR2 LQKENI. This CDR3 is CASSQKVIVTGTGSTDTQYF. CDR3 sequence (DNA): TGTGCCAGCTCTCAAAAGGTAATTGTGACCGGGACAGGGAGCACAGATACGCAGTATTTT.

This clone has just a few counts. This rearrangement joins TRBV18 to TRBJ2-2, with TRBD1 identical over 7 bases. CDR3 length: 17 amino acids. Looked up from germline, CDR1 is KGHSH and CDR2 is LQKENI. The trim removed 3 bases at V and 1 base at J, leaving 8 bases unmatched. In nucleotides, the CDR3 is TGTGCCAGCTCACCCCTCCCCAGGACAGGGAACACCGGGGAGCTGTTTTTT. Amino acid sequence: CASSPLPRTGNTGELFF.

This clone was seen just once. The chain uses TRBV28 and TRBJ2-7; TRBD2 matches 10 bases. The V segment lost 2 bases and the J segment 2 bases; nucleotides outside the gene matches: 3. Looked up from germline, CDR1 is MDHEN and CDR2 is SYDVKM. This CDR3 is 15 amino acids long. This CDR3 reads CASSLGGLAAYEQYF. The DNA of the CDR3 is TGTGCCAGCAGTTTAGGTGGACTAGCGGCCTACGAGCAGTACTTC.